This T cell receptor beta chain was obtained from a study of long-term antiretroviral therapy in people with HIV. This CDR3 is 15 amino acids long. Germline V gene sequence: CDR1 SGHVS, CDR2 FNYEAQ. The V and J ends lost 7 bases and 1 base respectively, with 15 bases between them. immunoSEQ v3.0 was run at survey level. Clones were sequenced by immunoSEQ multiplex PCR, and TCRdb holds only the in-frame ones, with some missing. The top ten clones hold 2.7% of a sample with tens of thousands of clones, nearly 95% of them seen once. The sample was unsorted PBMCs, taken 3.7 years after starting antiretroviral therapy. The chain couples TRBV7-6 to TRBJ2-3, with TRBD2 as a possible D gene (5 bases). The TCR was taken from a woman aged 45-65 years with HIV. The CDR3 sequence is CASTQRVEGTDTQYF. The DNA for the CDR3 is TGTGCCAGCACCCAAAGGGTGGAGGGCACAGATACGCAGTATTTT.